Below, 32 T cell receptor beta chains from the same sample are listed, as sequenced in a study of T cell responses to AZD1222 COVID-19 vaccine. Using immunoSEQ multiplex PCR, the repertoire was profiled, and TCRdb retains in-frame clones only, with some absent. The sample consists of more than 85,000 clones, approximately 91% of them appearing once. The starting material was peripheral blood, obtained on day 0 of AZD1222 vaccination. Receptors were obtained from an adult in good health.

This sequence joins TRBV30 and TRBJ1-2, with unresolved D. CDR3 length: 15 amino acids. The germline V gene encodes CDR1 GTSNPN and CDR2 SVGIG (reference sequence). Between the trimmed V and J ends, which lost 3 bases and 7 bases, there was a span of 21 bases. The CDR3 nucleotides read TGTGCCTGGAGCTCGGGGAGAGGACCACGAAGTGGCTACACCTTC. It is translated as CAWSSGRGPRSGYTF.

The J gene is TRBJ1-1, the V gene TRBV6-5; D is perhaps TRBD1 (6 bases). The CDR3 is 11 amino acids. The V end was cut by 7 bases, the J end by 7 bases, with 10 bases between. Germline CDR1 reads MNHEY; CDR2 reads SVGAGI. CDR3 amino acids: CASKGQSEAFF. The CDR3 DNA reads as TGTGCCAGCAAAGGACAGAGTGAAGCTTTCTTT.

The chain combines TRBV11-1 with TRBJ2-7; D not certain. The V and J ends lost 3 bases and 3 bases respectively, with 9 bases between them. This CDR3 spans 13 amino acids. Germline CDR1 and CDR2: SGHAT and FQDESV (reference sequence). CDR3 region: CASSLSRFYEQYV. The CDR3 region has the DNA TGTGCCAGCAGCTTGTCTCGGTTCTACGAGCAGTACGTC.

The rearrangement uses TRBV5-1 and TRBJ2-1; TRBD2 aligns across 7 bases. The CDR3 consists of 16 residues. Germline V gene sequence: CDR1 SGHRS, CDR2 YFSETQ. The junction had 4 bases not matched to a gene; V was cut back by 0 bases and J by 1 base. The CDR3 spells CASSLVLASSYNEQFF. The CDR3 region has the DNA TGCGCCAGCAGCTTGGTACTAGCGAGTTCCTACAATGAGCAGTTCTTC.

The chain uses TRBV11-2 and TRBJ2-7; tentative D call: TRBD2 (5 bases). Deletions cut 4 bases from V and 1 base from J, with 14 bases between. This CDR3 has 15 amino acids. Germline loops: CDR1 SGHAT, CDR2 FQNNGV. CDR3 residues: CASSSLRVKSYEQYF. CDR3 coding DNA: TGTGCCAGCAGCTCCCTGCGGGTTAAGTCCTACGAGCAGTACTTC.

This CDR3 reads CASSEGGFNEKLFF. The CDR3 bases are TGTGCCAGCAGTGAGGGGGGATTTAATGAAAAACTGTTTTTT. The rearrangement joins TRBV6-1 to TRBJ1-4; possibly TRBD1 for D (5 bases). Germline CDR1 reads MNHNS; CDR2 reads SASEGT. V was cut by 3 bases and J by 4 bases, with 9 bases left in between. There are 14 residues in the CDR3.

This clone was counted a single time. The chain carries TRBV5-6 and TRBJ1-6; no clear D. The V end was cut by 0 bases, the J end by 9 bases, with 19 bases between. Germline V gives CDR1 SGHDT, CDR2 YYEEEE. There are 17 residues in the CDR3. CDR3 loop: CASSLAQVGLSASPLHF. The CDR3, as DNA: TGTGCCAGCAGCTTGGCGCAGGTCGGCCTAAGCGCTTCACCCCTCCACTTT.

The chain has TRBV10-3 and TRBJ1-2; D is uncertain. From germline, CDR1 is ENHRY and CDR2 SYGVKD. This CDR3 region has 12 residues. Trimming removed 3 bases at V and 7 bases at J, with 9 bases between. CDR3 nucleotides: TGTGCCATCAGTGATGGCGCTGCTGGCTACACCTTC. Amino acids: CAISDGAAGYTF.

The chain joins TRBV5-4 to TRBJ1-1, with TRBD1 matching 7 bases. V dropped 4 bases and J dropped 0; count of bases not matched to a gene: 9. Germline CDR1 reads SGHNT; CDR2 reads YYREEE (reference sequence). The CDR3 length is 16 residues. CDR3 amino acids: CASSRPRGGMNTEAFF. The CDR3 DNA reads as TGTGCCAGCAGCCGCCCCAGGGGGGGTATGAACACTGAAGCTTTCTTT.

The V gene is TRBV6-5, the J gene TRBJ1-6, with 7 bases matching TRBD1. The CDR3 is 15 amino acids. CDR1 MNHEY and CDR2 SVGAGI come from the germline V gene. The trim removed 6 bases at V and 6 bases at J, leaving 8 bases unmatched. The CDR3 DNA reads TGTGCCAGCAGAGACCGACAGGGCTTTAATTCACCCCTCCACTTT. It encodes CASRDRQGFNSPLHF.

The chain uses TRBV25-1 and TRBJ1-2; D call uncertain. The CDR3 is 14 amino acids. Germline CDR1 reads MGHDK; CDR2 reads SYGVNS. Trimming removed 3 bases at V and 5 bases at J, with 13 bases between. The CDR3 spells CASSEVDSRYGYTF. For the CDR3, the DNA is TGTGCCAGCAGTGAGGTGGACTCTAGGTATGGCTACACCTTC.

The chain has TRBV19 and TRBJ1-2; TRBD1 agrees at 9 bases. V shed 7 bases, J shed 8 bases, and the junction held 14 bases outside the gene matches. The CDR3 runs to 15 residues. Germline V gives CDR1 LNHDA, CDR2 SQIVND (reference sequence). CDR3 bases: TGTGCCAGTACCACTGGCGGGACAGGGAATGGCGGCTACACCTTC. This sequence encodes CASTTGGTGNGGYTF.

The V call is TRBV3-1 (or the pseudogene TRBV3-2), the J call TRBJ1-6; no definite D call. The germline V gene has CDR1 LGHDT and CDR2 YNNKEL (reference sequence). The CDR3 covers 14 residues. The V end was cut by 6 bases, the J end by 9 bases, with 15 bases between. Written as DNA, the CDR3 is TGTGCCAGCAGTCCAGAGGCAGTTAGTTCACCCCTCCACTTT. Translated, it gives CASSPEAVSSPLHF.

For the CDR3, the DNA is TGTGCCAGCACCGCGAGGGGGAACTATGGCTACACCTTC. Translating gives CASTARGNYGYTF. This chain joins TRBV2 and TRBJ1-2; maybe TRBD1 (6 bases). The CDR3 totals 13 residues. CDR1 and CDR2 (germline): SNHLY, FYNNEI. V lost 7 bases and J 2 bases, leaving 11 bases between the germline ends.

The chain carries TRBV10-3 and TRBJ2-2; D is perhaps TRBD1 or TRBD2 (5 bases each). Germline CDR1 and CDR2: ENHRY and SYGVKD. CDR3 length: 16 residues. Trimming removed 2 bases at V and 5 bases at J, with 15 bases between. CDR3 protein: CAISETGTTWTGELFF. The DNA of the CDR3 is TGTGCCATCAGTGAGACGGGGACGACGTGGACCGGGGAGCTGTTTTTT.

The chain is built from TRBV29-1 and TRBJ2-4, with TRBD1 identical over 10 bases. Germline values: CDR1 SQVTM, CDR2 ANQGSEA. The CDR3 covers 14 residues. After removal of 3 bases from V and 1 base from J, the junction contained 0 bases not matched to a gene. The CDR3 here is CSVEGQGAKNIQYF. As DNA, the CDR3 is TGCAGCGTTGAGGGACAGGGGGCCAAAAACATTCAGTACTTC.

This chain connects TRBV15 to TRBJ1-2; D unresolved. Germline V CDR1 and CDR2: LNHNV, YYDKDF (reference sequence). This CDR3 region has 14 residues. Trimming took 5 bases from V and 7 from J, leaving 17 bases between them. In DNA, the CDR3 is TGTGCCACCAGCCCGCGAGGAAGGGCCCTTGGCTACACCTTC. Residues: CATSPRGRALGYTF.

This clone showed up just once. This sequence joins TRBV5-4 and TRBJ2-7; D ambiguous. The CDR3 contains 17 residues. Germline assignment: CDR1 SGHNT and CDR2 YYREEE (reference sequence). The ends were cut back, 0 bases at V and 1 base at J, with 17 bases in the middle. DNA of the CDR3: TGTGCCAGCAGCTTGGCAGGATGGAGTCCCAAATCCTACGAGCAGTACTTC. It translates to CASSLAGWSPKSYEQYF. The full variable domain, in which reference TRBV5-4 and TRBJ2-7 provide the parts outside the CDR3, is ETGVTQSPTHLIKTRGQQVTLRCSSQSGHNTVSWYQQALGQGPQFIFQYYREEENGRGNFPPRFSGLQFPNYSSELNVNALELDDSALYLCASSLAGWSPKSYEQYFGPGTRLTVT.

A remark on this clone: This sample includes further DNA sequences coding for the same CDR3. CDR3 sequence: CASSIVNQPQHF. CDR3 DNA sequence: TGTGCCAGTAGTATCGTCAATCAGCCCCAGCATTTT. The chain combines TRBV19 with TRBJ1-5; D is undetermined. This CDR3 spans 12 amino acids. Germline CDR1 is LNHDA and CDR2 is SQIVND (reference sequence). The V and J ends lost 3 bases and 3 bases respectively, with 3 bases between them.

CDR3 coding DNA: TGCGCCAGCAGCGTACAGGGACCGAAGAACACTGAAGCTTTCTTT. It is translated as CASSVQGPKNTEAFF. J is TRBJ1-1 and V is TRBV5-1, with D possibly TRBD1 on 6 matching bases. This CDR3 contains 15 residues. CDR1 SGHRS and CDR2 YFSETQ come from the germline V gene. Trimming shortened V by 4 bases and J by 1 base, and 14 bases separated the two germline ends.

The rearrangement links TRBV2 to TRBJ1-5, with D perhaps matching TRBD1 (5 bases). Germline V gives CDR1 SNHLY, CDR2 FYNNEI. The V and J ends lost 6 bases and 2 bases respectively, with 8 bases between them. CDR3 length: 13 amino acids. CDR3 bases: TGTGCCAGCAGGCTGGGGGGCAATCAGCCCCAGCATTTT. Translated: CASRLGGNQPQHF.

The chain has TRBV19 and TRBJ2-1; 7 bases align to TRBD2. The germline V gene has CDR1 LNHDA and CDR2 SQIVND (reference sequence). The length of the CDR3 is 15 residues. After removal of 3 bases from V and 12 bases from J, the junction contained 14 bases not matched to a gene. Written as DNA, the CDR3 is TGTGCCAGTAGTATTTCGGGGGGTCACTATACGGGGCAGTTCTTC. Protein: CASSISGGHYTGQFF.

This clone showed up just a few times. Here the CDR3 DNA reads TGTGCCAGCAGTTACTCGGGGCGAACCTCCTACAATGAGCAGTTCTTC. It encodes CASSYSGRTSYNEQFF. V and J are TRBV6-5 and TRBJ2-1; tentative D call: TRBD1 (5 bases). V was trimmed by 0 bases and J by 0 bases, leaving 9 bases between them. Germline V gives CDR1 MNHEY, CDR2 SVGAGI. The CDR3 contains 16 residues.

The chain combines TRBV3-1 (or the pseudogene TRBV3-2) with TRBJ1-2; D perhaps matches TRBD1 (5 bases). This CDR3 region has 14 residues. V gave up 0 bases and J gave up 4 bases, with 9 bases separating them. Germline V gene lookup returns CDR1 LGHDT and CDR2 YNNKEL (reference sequence). Written as DNA, the CDR3 is TGTGCCAGCAGCCAAGAGGGGGGGATCTATGGCTACACCTTC. Its translation: CASSQEGGIYGYTF.

The chain employs TRBV7-8 and TRBJ2-1, with D possibly TRBD2 on 5 matching bases. CDR1 and CDR2 (germline): SGHVS, FQNEAQ. This CDR3 has 14 residues. V dropped 0 bases and J dropped 8 bases, with 11 bases sitting between them. CDR3 nucleotides: TGTGCCAGCAGCTTAGCCCCCGGGAAGGATGAGCAGTTCTTC. Its protein is CASSLAPGKDEQFF.

The J gene is TRBJ2-7, the V gene TRBV6-5; 7 bases match TRBD2. V was pared by 3 bases and J by 2 bases, with 4 bases of the junction left unmatched. The CDR3 is made up of 14 amino acids. Germline V CDR1 and CDR2: MNHEY, SVGAGI. The CDR3 DNA reads TGTGCCAGCAGTTATAGCGGGTCCCCCTACGAGCAGTACGTC. Its protein is CASSYSGSPYEQYV.

The chain uses TRBV18 and TRBJ2-1; 7 positions match TRBD1. The CDR3 is 14 residues long. V was pared by 6 bases and J by 5 bases, with 7 bases of the junction left unmatched. Germline V CDR1 and CDR2: KGHSH, LQKENI. Here the CDR3 DNA reads TGTGCCAGCTCTAGGGGGCTACAAGACAATGAGCAGTTCTTC. Translating it yields CASSRGLQDNEQFF.

The CDR3 loop reads CASSGRIQGGFYSPLHF. Here the CDR3 DNA reads TGTGCCAGCAGTGGTAGAATACAGGGAGGTTTTTATTCACCCCTCCACTTT. This rearrangement joins TRBV25-1 to TRBJ1-6, with D possibly being TRBD1 (6 bases). V lost 4 bases to trimming and J lost 8 bases, with 21 bases between them. The CDR3 extends over 17 amino acids. The germline CDR1 and CDR2 sequences are MGHDK and SYGVNS.

The CDR3 loop reads CASSLDGATEAFF. The CDR3, as DNA: TGTGCCAGCAGCTTAGATGGGGCCACTGAAGCTTTCTTT. V gene TRBV7-9 combines with J gene TRBJ1-1, with a tentative D call TRBD1 (5 bases). The CDR3 is made up of 13 amino acids. V lost 1 base to trimming and J lost 4 bases, with 7 bases between them. Germline V lookup: CDR1 SEHNR, CDR2 FQNEAQ (reference sequence).

V and J are TRBV5-6 and TRBJ2-5; 7 nucleotides agree with TRBD1. The CDR3 is made up of 15 amino acids. V was pared by 5 bases and J by 2 bases, with 9 bases of the junction left unmatched. CDR1 is SGHDT, CDR2 YYEEEE, per germline. The CDR3 loop is CASSPGQSPQETQYF. CDR3 coding DNA: TGTGCCAGCAGTCCGGGACAGAGTCCACAAGAGACCCAGTACTTC. Supplemented by reference TRBV5-6 and TRBJ2-5, the full variable domain reads DAGVTQSPTHLIKTRGQQVTLRCSPKSGHDTVSWYQQALGQGPQFIFQYYEEEERQRGNFPDRFSGHQFPNYSSELNVNALLLGDSALYLCASSPGQSPQETQYFGPGTRLLVL.

The genes are TRBV21-1 and TRBJ2-5; the table assigns TRBD2, which was not confirmed against the DNA. TRBV21-1 counts as a pseudogene. This CDR3 region has 11 residues. CDR3 nucleotide sequence: TGTGCCAGCATTAGGAGGGAGACCCAGTACTTC. Protein: CASIRRETQYF.

Only a few counts were recorded for this clone. The V call is TRBV29-1, the J call TRBJ1-2, with TRBD1 as a possible D gene (6 bases). CDR1 is SQVTM and CDR2 is ANQGSEA in the germline V gene. The CDR3 sequence is 12 residues long. Trimming removed 4 bases at V and 3 bases at J, with 9 bases between. The DNA for the CDR3 is TGCAGCGTTGGCAGGGGAGACTATGGCTACACCTTC. This sequence encodes CSVGRGDYGYTF. Full variable domain (missing parts from reference TRBV29-1 and TRBJ1-2): SAVISQKPSRDICQRGTSLTIQCQVDSQVTMMFWYRQQPGQSLTLIATANQGSEATYESGFVIDKFPISRPNLTFSTLTVSNMSPEDSSIYLCSVGRGDYGYTFGSGTRLTVV.